The rows below give T cell receptor beta chains drawn from one sample of a study of shared clonotypes between healthy human individuals. Some clones are missing from TCRdb's copy, which holds only in-frame ones; the method was immunoSEQ multiplex PCR. The sample lists around 440,000 clones; roughly 80% were seen once. Sequencing was done on a sample of PBMCs. The receptors here all came from a woman in her forties in good health. Some clones in this sample may be carry-over from other donors' samples. The conserved cysteine and the conserved F or W are not part of the CDR3 here. Fields, in order: V gene, CDR3 length, J gene, D gene, CDR3 protein. The D gene is left open where the match is weak.

V: TRBV19
length: 13
J: TRBJ2-5
D: -
CDR3: ASSIMMGNRETQY

V: TRBV30
length: 12
J: TRBJ1-1
D: TRBD1
CDR3: AWANRGGRTEAF

V: TRBV7-9
length: 13
J: TRBJ1-2
D: -
CDR3: ASSLEGQRRHGYT

V: TRBV5-8
length: 12
J: TRBJ2-2
D: -
CDR3: ASSLRDNTGELF

V: TRBV29-1
length: 13
J: TRBJ2-1
D: -
CDR3: SVPIGTLVYNEQF

V: TRBV10-3
length: 15
J: TRBJ1-2
D: -
CDR3: AISETEDSPTLRGYT

V: TRBV27
length: 11
J: TRBJ1-2
D: -
CDR3: ASSLLGADGYT

V: TRBV9
length: 12
J: TRBJ1-5
D: -
CDR3: ASSLGGSNQPQH

V: TRBV7-3
length: 11
J: TRBJ2-7
D: -
CDR3: ASSLSPLYEQY

V: TRBV6-1
length: 11
J: TRBJ1-1
D: -
CDR3: ASSVRLNTEAF

V: TRBV28
length: 15
J: TRBJ1-2
D: -
CDR3: ASSPPVGLLRGYGYT

V: TRBV7-3
length: 12
J: TRBJ2-2
D: -
CDR3: ASSPPGGSGELF

V: TRBV9
length: 12
J: TRBJ2-4
D: -
CDR3: ASSVGGAGNIQY

V: TRBV5-4
length: 12
J: -
D: -
CDR3: ASSQDRSPHEQY

V: TRBV4-1
length: 14
J: TRBJ2-3
D: -
CDR3: ASSQGSGVATDTQY

V: TRBV19
length: 11
J: TRBJ1-1
D: -
CDR3: ASSMEGWTEAF

V: TRBV4-1
length: 10
J: TRBJ2-1
D: -
CDR3: ASSQDYNEQF

V: TRBV6-6
length: 11
J: TRBJ2-5
D: -
CDR3: ASTPVGMETQY

V: TRBV28
length: 11
J: TRBJ1-1
D: -
CDR3: ASYSLGNTEAF

V: TRBV7-2
length: 13
J: TRBJ2-7
D: TRBD1
CDR3: ASSVTGGASYEQY

V: TRBV28
length: 9
J: TRBJ1-4
D: -
CDR3: ASRDLGKLF

V: TRBV28
length: 9
J: TRBJ2-7
D: -
CDR3: ASSLSGRRY

V: TRBV6-6
length: 14
J: TRBJ2-5
D: TRBD2
CDR3: ASSYGGLAGAETQY

V: TRBV7-2
length: 13
J: TRBJ2-1
D: TRBD2
CDR3: ASSPLAGSYNEQF

V: TRBV7-2
length: 13
J: TRBJ2-5
D: -
CDR3: ASSLRWAPGETQY

V: TRBV7-6
length: 10
J: TRBJ1-2
D: TRBD1
CDR3: ASSWDRQIYT

V: TRBV30
length: 10
J: TRBJ2-7
D: -
CDR3: AWSLGFYEQY

V: TRBV29-1
length: 12
J: -
D: TRBD1
CDR3: SVQRGQGAYEQY

V: TRBV15
length: 12
J: TRBJ2-7
D: -
CDR3: ATSRSTLTYEQY

V: TRBV28
length: 12
J: TRBJ1-2
D: -
CDR3: ASSWRRGDYGYT

V: TRBV7-9
length: 14
J: TRBJ2-2
D: TRBD2
CDR3: ASSYRLALNTGELF

V: TRBV5-6
length: 16
J: TRBJ2-5
D: TRBD2
CDR3: ASSLAGFSASGKETQY

V: TRBV4-1
length: 14
J: TRBJ2-7
D: -
CDR3: ASSQGVVASSYEQY

V: TRBV29-1
length: 13
J: TRBJ2-7
D: -
CDR3: SVVVSGLKTYEQY

V: TRBV27
length: 11
J: TRBJ1-1
D: -
CDR3: ASSAQRNTEAF

V: TRBV4-3
length: 12
J: TRBJ1-1
D: -
CDR3: ASSQERVNTEAF

V: TRBV5-1
length: 13
J: TRBJ1-1
D: TRBD1
CDR3: ASSSGTGLDTEAF

V: TRBV7-2
length: 12
J: TRBJ1-5
D: -
CDR3: ASSEQGGNQPQH

V: TRBV30
length: 11
J: TRBJ1-1
D: TRBD1
CDR3: AWTRDRVTEAF

V: TRBV7-6
length: 12
J: TRBJ1-5
D: -
CDR3: ASSSPFPKQPQH

V: TRBV4-1
length: 14
J: TRBJ2-7
D: -
CDR3: ASSQGLSGLRAEQY

V: TRBV2
length: 14
J: TRBJ2-1
D: -
CDR3: ASRRVGGSSYNEQF

V: TRBV2
length: 11
J: TRBJ2-3
D: TRBD1
CDR3: ASRIGTADTQY

V: TRBV7-2
length: 12
J: TRBJ2-7
D: TRBD1
CDR3: ASSTQTGFYEQY

V: TRBV7-6
length: 16
J: TRBJ1-4
D: TRBD1
CDR3: ASSLSGQGTATNEKLF

V: TRBV11-2
length: 12
J: TRBJ1-1
D: -
CDR3: ASSLTGYSTEAF

V: TRBV30
length: 12
J: TRBJ2-5
D: -
CDR3: AWSPGREWETQY

V: TRBV6-6
length: 13
J: TRBJ2-2
D: -
CDR3: ASSPPQSNTGELF

V: TRBV11-2
length: 13
J: TRBJ2-5
D: -
CDR3: ASSLVGSAQSTQY

V: TRBV2
length: 14
J: TRBJ2-7
D: TRBD1
CDR3: ASSASGTGDVDEQY

V: TRBV30
length: 10
J: TRBJ2-5
D: -
CDR3: AWSASRETQY

V: TRBV5-1
length: 11
J: TRBJ2-7
D: TRBD1
CDR3: ASSLGDRGQVF

V: TRBV11-3
length: 13
J: TRBJ2-1
D: TRBD2
CDR3: ASSLEGLAGDEQF

V: TRBV4-2
length: 13
J: TRBJ2-5
D: TRBD1
CDR3: ASSQADRDQETQY